The clone carrying this TCR beta chain has more than one count but fewer than ten. The antigen is not known. This record comes from a study of long-term antiretroviral therapy in people with HIV. Study findings and constraints: Spans of CDR3 length were tighter for HIV repertoires than for controls.

The V gene's germline CDR1 is SGHVS and CDR2 FNYEAQ. The CDR3 has 17 amino acids. V lost 1 base and J 6 bases, leaving 22 bases between the germline ends. Running of the v3.0 immunoSEQ assay took place at survey level. Using immunoSEQ multiplex PCR, the repertoire was profiled, and TCRdb retains in-frame clones only, with some absent. The sample holds around 20,000 clones, around 79% seen once. Sequenced material: unsorted PBMCs, taken at the start of antiretroviral therapy, before treatment. V gene TRBV7-6 combines with J gene TRBJ2-7; unclear D gene. The TCR was taken from a man between 18 and 29 years old with HIV. CDR3 in DNA: TGTGCCAGCAGCTTAGGTTACGTTGAGGTGGTTGGGTGCGAGCAGTACTTC. Translation: CASSLGYVEVVGCEQYF.